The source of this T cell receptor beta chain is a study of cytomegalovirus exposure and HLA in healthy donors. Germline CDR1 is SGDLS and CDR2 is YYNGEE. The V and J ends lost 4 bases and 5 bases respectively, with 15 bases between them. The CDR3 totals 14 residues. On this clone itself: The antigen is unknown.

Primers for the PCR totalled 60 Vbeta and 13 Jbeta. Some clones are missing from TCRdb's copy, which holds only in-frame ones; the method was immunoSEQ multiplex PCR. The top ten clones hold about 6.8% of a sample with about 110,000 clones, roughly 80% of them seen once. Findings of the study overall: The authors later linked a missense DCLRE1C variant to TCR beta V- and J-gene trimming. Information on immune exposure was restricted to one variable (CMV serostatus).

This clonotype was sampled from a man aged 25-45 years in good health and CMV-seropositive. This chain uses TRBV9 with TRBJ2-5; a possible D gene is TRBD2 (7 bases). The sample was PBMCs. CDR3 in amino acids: CASSTGGIEETQYF. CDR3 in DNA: TGTGCCAGCAGCACGGGGGGCATAGAGGAGACCCAGTACTTC.